This entry lists 32 T cell receptor beta chains sequenced from one sample in a study of CXCR3-negative and CXCR3-positive naive CD8 T cells. Study-wide results and caveats: In CXCR3-positive naive cells, the TRB CDR3s were more hydrophobic than in CXCR3-negative naive cells.

Their target antigens are unknown. UMI-labeled 5' RACE yielded the TRB cDNA libraries. TCRdb re-called the 5' RACE reads; one entry per CDR3 protein, DNA not given. The sample holds about 98,000 distinct CDR3 sequences. Sequenced sample: naive CXCR3+ CD8+ T cells from blood. Sample subset: CD45RO-CCR7+CD27+CD95- naive CD8+ T cells expressing CXCR3 (TNR3+). All receptors come from a human donor in good health. Some clones in this sample may be carry-over from other donors' samples.

V and J are TRBV5-1 and TRBJ2-1; TCRdb lists TRBD1, though no DNA is available to test this call. This CDR3 region has 11 residues. Germline loops: CDR1 SGHRS, CDR2 YFSETQ. CDR3 in amino acids: CASSLWGEQFF.

The chain uses TRBV20-1 and TRBJ1-2; checking the TCRdb D call of TRBD1 is not possible without DNA. The CDR3 sequence is 17 residues long. CDR1 DFQATT and CDR2 SNEGSKA come from the germline V gene (reference sequence). CDR3 protein: CSARDVKGVVSISGYTF.

This rearrangement joins TRBV7-6 to TRBJ2-5; TCRdb's D gene call, TRBD1, goes unchecked for lack of DNA. Germline CDR1 is SGHVS and CDR2 is FNYEAQ. CDR3 length: 14 amino acids. The CDR3 protein is CASSLGGELETQYF.

The chain recombines TRBV20-1 with TRBJ2-5; lacking DNA, the TRBD1 call made by TCRdb goes unchecked. This CDR3 contains 12 residues. In germline, CDR1 is DFQATT, CDR2 SNEGSKA (reference sequence). CDR3 loop: CSATGPGETQYF.

The chain employs TRBV7-7 and TRBJ2-5. The CDR3 sequence is 13 residues long. The germline CDR1 and CDR2 sequences are SSHAT and FNYEAQ (reference sequence). The CDR3 is CASSLVRMETQYF.

The gene calls are TRBV6-2 or TRBV6-3 and TRBJ1-1; the TCRdb call, TRBD1, lacks DNA for checking. Germline V lookup: CDR1 MNHEY, CDR2 SVGEGT. The CDR3 is 15 residues long. Here the CDR3 reads CASSYSGQGYTEAFF.

CDR3 loop: CASSPGQILGEQYF. This chain connects TRBV7-9 to TRBJ2-7; TCRdb outputs TRBD1, but without DNA this stays unchecked. Germline V lookup: CDR1 SEHNR, CDR2 FQNEAQ (reference sequence). This CDR3 spans 14 amino acids.

The genes are TRBV20-1 and TRBJ1-2; without DNA, the TCRdb call of TRBD1 cannot be checked. The CDR3 sequence is 11 residues long. Germline CDR1 reads DFQATT; CDR2 reads SNEGSKA (reference sequence). The CDR3 spells CSAPWGYGYTF.

V usage is TRBV29-1 and J usage is TRBJ2-1; lacking DNA, the TRBD2 call made by TCRdb goes unchecked. The germline CDR1 and CDR2 sequences are SQVTM and ANQGSEA. The CDR3 length is 13 residues. This chain's CDR3 is CSGAGGPSNEQFF.

The genes are TRBV23-1 and TRBJ1-5; TCRdb reports TRBD1, a call that lacks DNA to check it against. TRBV23-1 is placed among ORFs of uncertain function. The CDR3 sequence is 16 residues long. The CDR3 here is CASSQSFGGGNQPQHF.

V gene TRBV9 combines with J gene TRBJ1-2. This CDR3 spans 13 amino acids. Per germline, CDR1 SGDLS and CDR2 YYNGEE. CDR3 sequence reads: CASSVAAGYGYTF. Looking up the rest from reference TRBV9 and TRBJ1-2 gives the full variable domain: DSGVTQTPKHLITATGQRVTLRCSPRSGDLSVYWYQQSLDQGLQFLIQYYNGEERAKGNILERFSAQQFPDLHSELNLSSLELGDSALYFCASSVAAGYGYTFGSGTRLTVV.

The chain uses TRBV29-1 and TRBJ2-1; TCRdb proposes TRBD1, but this gene call is untestable without DNA. The CDR3 is made up of 13 amino acids. Germline V gene sequence: CDR1 SQVTM, CDR2 ANQGSEA. The CDR3 loop is CSVVGGAGGEQFF.

The gene calls are TRBV28 and TRBJ2-5; without DNA, the TCRdb call of TRBD1 cannot be checked. The CDR3 has 12 amino acids. Germline CDR1 is MDHEN and CDR2 is SYDVKM. The CDR3 reads CASSYARETQYF.

The V and J genes are TRBV15 and TRBJ2-2; TCRdb's D call of TRBD2 is untestable without DNA. Germline V CDR1 and CDR2: LNHNV, YYDKDF (reference sequence). The CDR3 consists of 17 residues. The CDR3 reads CATSPRRSSGDTGELFF.

The chain is built from TRBV7-9 and TRBJ2-7. Germline V gene lookup returns CDR1 SEHNR and CDR2 FQNEAQ (reference sequence). The CDR3 spans 14 residues. Here the CDR3 reads CASSSSGIPYEQYF.

The chain employs TRBV5-1 and TRBJ2-7; TCRdb gives TRBD2 as the D gene, but with no DNA this cannot be confirmed. Germline loops: CDR1 SGHRS, CDR2 YFSETQ. This CDR3 comprises 15 residues. Here the CDR3 reads CASSLTPHKGYEQYF.

The chain carries TRBV5-5 and TRBJ2-7; TCRdb indicates TRBD1, and absent DNA this call remains unverified. The CDR3 contains 15 residues. CDR1 is SGHKS, CDR2 YYEKEE, per germline (reference sequence). CDR3 amino acids: CASSLRQGETYEQYF.

The chain is built from TRBV5-5 and TRBJ2-7; the TCRdb D gene call, TRBD1, has no DNA to confirm it. The CDR3 has 16 residues. Germline CDR1 SGHKS, CDR2 YYEKEE (reference sequence). The CDR3 sequence is CASSFTGTPQPYEQYF.

V gene TRBV7-6 combines with J gene TRBJ2-6; no DNA is available, so the TRBD1 call from TCRdb remains unchecked. The CDR3 has 16 amino acids. Germline assignment: CDR1 SGHVS and CDR2 FNYEAQ. The CDR3 is CASSLPDGPGANVLTF. Together with reference TRBV7-6 and TRBJ2-6, the CDR3 gives the full variable domain: GAGVSQSPRYKVTKRGQDVALRCDPISGHVSLYWYRQALGQGPEFLTYFNYEAQQDKSGLPNDRFSAERPEGSISTLTIQRTEQRDSAMYRCASSLPDGPGANVLTFGAGSRLTVL.

V gene TRBV7-6 combines with J gene TRBJ2-2. Germline CDR1 SGHVS, CDR2 FNYEAQ. CDR3 length: 17 residues. CDR3 residues: CASSLYRNVGFTGELFF.

The chain has TRBV14 and TRBJ1-2; TCRdb's D call, TRBD1, is unchecked because there is no DNA. CDR1 and CDR2 from the germline V gene are SGHDN and FVKESK. This CDR3 spans 15 amino acids. The CDR3 sequence: CASSQSRVTNYGYTF.

The chain has TRBV20-1 and TRBJ2-1; the D call of TRBD1 rests on TCRdb alone, since no DNA is present to check it. Per germline, CDR1 DFQATT and CDR2 SNEGSKA (reference sequence). The CDR3 sequence is 20 residues long. CDR3 loop: CSARAATGARPYSSYNEQFF.

V gene TRBV25-1 combines with J gene TRBJ2-1; the TCRdb call, TRBD1, lacks DNA for checking. Germline V gene data show CDR1 as MGHDK and CDR2 as SYGVNS. There are 14 residues in the CDR3. CDR3 residues: CASSEPGRHNEQFF. Drawing the rest from reference TRBV25-1 and TRBJ2-1, the complete variable domain is EADIYQTPRYLVIGTGKKITLECSQTMGHDKMYWYQQDPGMELHLIHYSYGVNSTEKGDLSSESTVSRIRTEHFPLTLESARPSHTSQYLCASSEPGRHNEQFFGPGTRLTVL.

The chain is built from TRBV7-2 and TRBJ2-7; lacking DNA, the TRBD1 call made by TCRdb goes unchecked. The CDR3 is 13 amino acids. Germline V gives CDR1 SGHTA, CDR2 FQGNSA. The CDR3 sequence: CASSYGQGSEQYF. The variable domain in full, completed from reference TRBV7-2 and TRBJ2-7, reads GAGVSQSPSNKVTEKGKDVELRCDPISGHTALYWYRQSLGQGLEFLIYFQGNSAPDKSGLPSDRFSAERTGGSVSTLTIQRTQQEDSAVYLCASSYGQGSEQYFGPGTRLTVT.

The chain recombines TRBV7-6 with TRBJ2-7. Germline V gene lookup returns CDR1 SGHVS and CDR2 FNYEAQ. The CDR3 spans 14 residues. Here the CDR3 reads CASSLWTETYEQYF.

This chain connects TRBV11-3 to TRBJ2-1; without DNA, the TCRdb call of TRBD1 cannot be checked. The CDR3 is 15 amino acids. The germline V gene encodes CDR1 SGHNT and CDR2 YENEEA. The CDR3 reads CASSLAAGPYNEQFF.

This sequence joins TRBV4-3 and TRBJ1-1. The length of the CDR3 is 15 residues. Germline loops: CDR1 LGHNA, CDR2 YSLEER. CDR3 loop: CASSQDRLRNTEAFF.

The chain is built from TRBV20-1 and TRBJ2-3. This CDR3 is built from 14 residues. Germline V gives CDR1 DFQATT, CDR2 SNEGSKA (reference sequence). The CDR3 sequence is CSAREQVRADTEYF.

The gene calls are TRBV29-1 and TRBJ2-5; the TRBD1 assignment by TCRdb is unverifiable without DNA. The germline gives CDR1 SQVTM, CDR2 ANQGSEA. The CDR3 runs 13 residues. This chain's CDR3 is CSVAPPTPETQYF.

V is TRBV7-2 and J is TRBJ2-7. Germline V gene lookup returns CDR1 SGHTA and CDR2 FQGNSA. The CDR3 length is 15 residues. The CDR3 sequence is CASSLLRITSYEQYF.

The chain couples TRBV6-2 or TRBV6-3 to TRBJ2-1. The CDR3 spans 14 residues. The germline CDR1 and CDR2 sequences are MNHEY and SVGEGT. The CDR3 sequence: CASSYSRGYNEQFF.

V gene TRBV5-4 combines with J gene TRBJ1-1; TCRdb calls TRBD1, which cannot be checked without DNA. The CDR3 length is 14 residues. Germline V gives CDR1 SGHNT, CDR2 YYREEE (reference sequence). The CDR3 here is CASSFGTGVPEAFF.